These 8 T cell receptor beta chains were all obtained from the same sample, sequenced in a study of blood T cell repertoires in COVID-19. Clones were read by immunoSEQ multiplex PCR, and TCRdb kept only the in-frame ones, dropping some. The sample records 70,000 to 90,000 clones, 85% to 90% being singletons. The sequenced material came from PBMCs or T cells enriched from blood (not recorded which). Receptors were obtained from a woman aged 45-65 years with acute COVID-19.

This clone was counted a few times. The CDR3 here is CASSPRGLAGAQAIQYF. The CDR3 nucleotides read TGTGCCAGCTCCCCAAGGGGACTAGCGGGAGCTCAAGCCATTCAGTACTTC. The chain links TRBV18 to TRBJ2-4, with 14 nucleotides matching TRBD2. The CDR3 is made up of 17 amino acids. V was pared by 6 bases and J by 9 bases, with 13 bases of the junction left unmatched. Germline V gives CDR1 KGHSH, CDR2 LQKENI.

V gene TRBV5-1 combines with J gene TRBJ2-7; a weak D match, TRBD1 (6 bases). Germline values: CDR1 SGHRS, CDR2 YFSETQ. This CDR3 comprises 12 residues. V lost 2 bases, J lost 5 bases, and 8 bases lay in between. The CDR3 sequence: CASSLQGHEQYF. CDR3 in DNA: TGCGCCAGCAGCTTACAGGGTCACGAGCAGTACTTC.

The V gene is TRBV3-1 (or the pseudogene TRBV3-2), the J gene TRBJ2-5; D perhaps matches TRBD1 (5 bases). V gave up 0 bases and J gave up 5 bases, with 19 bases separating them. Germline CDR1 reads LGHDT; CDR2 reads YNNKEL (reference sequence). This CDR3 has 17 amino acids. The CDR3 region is CASSQDLLGQSLETQYF. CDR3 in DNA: TGTGCCAGCAGCCAAGATTTATTGGGGCAGTCGTTGGAGACCCAGTACTTC.

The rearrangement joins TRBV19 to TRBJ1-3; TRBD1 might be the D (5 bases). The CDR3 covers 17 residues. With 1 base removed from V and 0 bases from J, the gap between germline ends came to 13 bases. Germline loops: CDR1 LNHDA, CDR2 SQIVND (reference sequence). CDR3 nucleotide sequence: TGTGCCAGTAGTATAGGCGGCAGGGTTTTCTCTGGAAACACCATATATTTT. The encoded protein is CASSIGGRVFSGNTIYF.

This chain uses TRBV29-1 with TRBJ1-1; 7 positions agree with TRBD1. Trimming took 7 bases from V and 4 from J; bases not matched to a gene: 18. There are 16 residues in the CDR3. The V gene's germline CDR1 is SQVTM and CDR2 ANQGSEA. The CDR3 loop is CSGLAHRGQQPTEAFF. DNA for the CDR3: TGCAGCGGTTTGGCACATAGGGGGCAGCAACCCACTGAAGCTTTCTTT.

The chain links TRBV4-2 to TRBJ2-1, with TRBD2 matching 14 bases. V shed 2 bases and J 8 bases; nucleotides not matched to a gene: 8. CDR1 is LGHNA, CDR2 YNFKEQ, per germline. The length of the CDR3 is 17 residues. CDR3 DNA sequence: TGTGCCAGCAGCCAACCAGGGACTAGCGGGAGTTCAGATGAGCAGTTCTTC. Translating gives CASSQPGTSGSSDEQFF.

The CDR3 nucleotides read TGTGCCAGCGCCCCAGGATGGGTTTCCGACGAGCAGTACTTC. It is translated as CASAPGWVSDEQYF. The chain employs TRBV6-5 and TRBJ2-7; D ambiguous. Trimming pared 8 bases from V and 5 bases from J, leaving 19 bases between. This CDR3 has 14 residues. Germline CDR1 MNHEY, CDR2 SVGAGI.

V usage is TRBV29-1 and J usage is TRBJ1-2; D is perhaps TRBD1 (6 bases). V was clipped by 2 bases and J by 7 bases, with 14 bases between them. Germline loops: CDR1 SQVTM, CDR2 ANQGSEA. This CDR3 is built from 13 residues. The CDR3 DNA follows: TGCAGCGTTGAATCTTATAGGGGGAGTGGCTACACCTTC. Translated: CSVESYRGSGYTF.